This T cell receptor (beta chain) was recorded in a study of molecular identifiers for immune sequencing clone quantification. Study in general: Replicates partitioned RNA from roughly 20,000 or 100,000 naive CD8 cells into five parts, sequencing four.

One entry per CDR3 protein, called by TCRdb with MiXCR from the PCR reads. The sample shows about 640,000 distinct CDR3 sequences, just under 20% of them seen only once. Study conclusions and caveats: Spiked Jurkat TCR RNA equivalent to one cell was reportedly detectable in about 900,000 naive cells. Clones above 20 RNA copies held over 98% of effector molecules, under 1% in naive cells.

This clonotype was observed a handful of times. The antigen is not known. Based on a CD8+CD4-CCR7+CD45RA+ profile, naive CD8 T cells were sorted. V lost 3 bases, J lost 2 bases, and 23 bases lay in between. The CDR3 length is 18 residues. The germline CDR1 and CDR2 sequences are MGHRA and YSYEKL. This TCR was sampled from a human donor in good health. Some libraries in this study had Jurkat cell RNA spiked in. Sequences were obtained from naive CD8+ T cells from blood, with Jurkat cell RNA spiked in. Subset defined: FACS-sorted CD8+CD4-CCR7+CD45RA+ naive T cells. This chain links TRBV4-1 with TRBJ2-7, with D perhaps matching TRBD1 (6 bases). The CDR3 region has the DNA TGCGCCAGCAGCCAGAAACATAGGGGGACCGGGGTAACCTACGAGCAGTACTTC. Protein: CASSQKHRGTGVTYEQYF.